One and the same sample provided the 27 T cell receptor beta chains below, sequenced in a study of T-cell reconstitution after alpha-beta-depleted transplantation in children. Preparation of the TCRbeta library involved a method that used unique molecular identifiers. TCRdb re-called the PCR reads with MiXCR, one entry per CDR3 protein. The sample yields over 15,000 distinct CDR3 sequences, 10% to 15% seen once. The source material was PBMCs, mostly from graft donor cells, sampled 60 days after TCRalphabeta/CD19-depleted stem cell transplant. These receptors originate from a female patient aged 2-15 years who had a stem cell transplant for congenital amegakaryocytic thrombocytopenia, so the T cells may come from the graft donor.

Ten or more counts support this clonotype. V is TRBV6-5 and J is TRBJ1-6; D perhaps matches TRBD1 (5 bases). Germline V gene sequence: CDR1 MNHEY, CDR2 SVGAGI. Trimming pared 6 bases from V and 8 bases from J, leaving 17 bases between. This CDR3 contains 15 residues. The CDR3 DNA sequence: TGTGCCAGCAGCCTAACCCCGGGACTCGATTCACCCCTCCACTTT. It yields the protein CASSLTPGLDSPLHF.

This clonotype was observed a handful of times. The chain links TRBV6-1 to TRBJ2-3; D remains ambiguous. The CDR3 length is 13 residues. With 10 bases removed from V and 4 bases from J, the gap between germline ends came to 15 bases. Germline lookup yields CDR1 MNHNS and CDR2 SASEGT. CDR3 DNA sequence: TGTGCCACCACCGTAGCCATTCCAGATACGCAGTATTTT. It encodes CATTVAIPDTQYF.

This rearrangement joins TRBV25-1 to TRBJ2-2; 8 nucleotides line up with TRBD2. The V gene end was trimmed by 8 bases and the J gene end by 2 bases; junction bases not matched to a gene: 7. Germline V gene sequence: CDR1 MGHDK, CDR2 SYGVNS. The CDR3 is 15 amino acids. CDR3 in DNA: TGTGCCAGCCGGGGGGGGGAGATAAACACCGGGGAGCTGTTTTTT. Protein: CASRGGEINTGELFF.

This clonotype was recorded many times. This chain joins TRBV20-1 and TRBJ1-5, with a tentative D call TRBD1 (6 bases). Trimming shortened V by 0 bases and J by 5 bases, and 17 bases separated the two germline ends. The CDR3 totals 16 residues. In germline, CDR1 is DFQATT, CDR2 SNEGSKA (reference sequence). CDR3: CSARDVGFEGDQPQHF. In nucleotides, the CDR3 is TGCAGTGCTAGAGATGTGGGGTTCGAGGGGGATCAGCCCCAGCATTTT.

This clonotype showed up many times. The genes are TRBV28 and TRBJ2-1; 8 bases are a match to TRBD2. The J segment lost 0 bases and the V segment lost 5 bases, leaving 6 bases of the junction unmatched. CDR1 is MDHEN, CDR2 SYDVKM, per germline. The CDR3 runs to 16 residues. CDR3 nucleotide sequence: TGTGCCAGCAGTAGATCCGGGACTAGCTCCTACAATGAGCAGTTCTTC. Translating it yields CASSRSGTSSYNEQFF.

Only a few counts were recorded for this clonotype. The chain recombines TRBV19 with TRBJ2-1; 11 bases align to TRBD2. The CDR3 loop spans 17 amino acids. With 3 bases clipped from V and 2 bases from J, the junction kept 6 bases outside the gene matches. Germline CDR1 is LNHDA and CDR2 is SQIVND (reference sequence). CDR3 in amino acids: CASSILGTSGPYNEQFF. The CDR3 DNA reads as TGTGCCAGTAGTATTTTAGGGACTAGCGGACCCTACAATGAGCAGTTCTTC.

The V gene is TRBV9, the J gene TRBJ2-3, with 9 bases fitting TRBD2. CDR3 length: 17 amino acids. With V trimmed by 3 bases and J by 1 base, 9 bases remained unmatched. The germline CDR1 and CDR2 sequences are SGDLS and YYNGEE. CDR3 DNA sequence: TGTGCCAGCAGCGGATACAAAGCGGGAGGACGCACAGATACGCAGTATTTT. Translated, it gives CASSGYKAGGRTDTQYF.

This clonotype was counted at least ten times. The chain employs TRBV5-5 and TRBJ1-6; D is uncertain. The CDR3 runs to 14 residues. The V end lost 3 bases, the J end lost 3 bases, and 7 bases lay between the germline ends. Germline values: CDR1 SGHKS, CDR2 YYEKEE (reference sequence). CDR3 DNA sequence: TGTGCCAGCAGCTCGGTGGTCTATAATTCACCCCTCCACTTT. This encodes CASSSVVYNSPLHF.

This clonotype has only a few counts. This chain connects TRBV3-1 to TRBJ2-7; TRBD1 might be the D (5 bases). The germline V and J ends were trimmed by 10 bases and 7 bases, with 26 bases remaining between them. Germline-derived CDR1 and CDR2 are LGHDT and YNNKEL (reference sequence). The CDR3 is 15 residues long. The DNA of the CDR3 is TGTGCCACCTCCCAAGAACACAGGAGAGGTGGGGAGCAGTACTTC. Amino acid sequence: CATSQEHRRGGEQYF.

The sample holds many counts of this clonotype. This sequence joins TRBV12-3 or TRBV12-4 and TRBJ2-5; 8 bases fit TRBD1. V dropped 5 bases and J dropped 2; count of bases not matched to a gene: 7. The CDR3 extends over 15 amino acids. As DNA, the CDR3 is TGTGCCAGCAGTCGGGACAGGATTTTGCAAGAGACCCAGTACTTC. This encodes CASSRDRILQETQYF.

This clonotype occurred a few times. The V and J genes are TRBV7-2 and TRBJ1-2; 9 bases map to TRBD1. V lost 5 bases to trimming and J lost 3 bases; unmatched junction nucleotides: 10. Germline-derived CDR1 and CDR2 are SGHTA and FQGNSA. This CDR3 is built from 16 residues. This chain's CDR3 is CASSTHRDRGDYGYTF. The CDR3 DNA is TGTGCCAGCAGCACGCACCGTGACAGGGGGGACTATGGCTACACCTTC.

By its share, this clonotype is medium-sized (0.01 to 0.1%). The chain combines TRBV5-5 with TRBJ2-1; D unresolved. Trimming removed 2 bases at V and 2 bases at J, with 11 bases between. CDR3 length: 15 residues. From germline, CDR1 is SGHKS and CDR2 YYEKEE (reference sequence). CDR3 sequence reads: CASSFMATAYNEQFF. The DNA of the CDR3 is TGTGCCAGCAGCTTCATGGCTACAGCCTACAATGAGCAGTTCTTC.

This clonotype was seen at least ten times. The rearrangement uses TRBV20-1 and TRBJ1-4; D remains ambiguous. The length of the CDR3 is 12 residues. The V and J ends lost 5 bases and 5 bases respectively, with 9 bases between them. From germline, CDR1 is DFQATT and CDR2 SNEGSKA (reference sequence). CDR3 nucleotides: TGCAGTGCTGAGTGGGAGAATGAAAAACTGTTTTTT. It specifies CSAEWENEKLFF.

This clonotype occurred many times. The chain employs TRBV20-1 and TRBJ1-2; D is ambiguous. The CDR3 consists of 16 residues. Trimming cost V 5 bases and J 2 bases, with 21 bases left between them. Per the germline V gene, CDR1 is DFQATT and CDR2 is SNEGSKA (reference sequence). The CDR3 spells CSAAKTWTEDNYGYTF. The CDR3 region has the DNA TGCAGTGCTGCTAAAACCTGGACGGAGGACAACTATGGCTACACCTTC.

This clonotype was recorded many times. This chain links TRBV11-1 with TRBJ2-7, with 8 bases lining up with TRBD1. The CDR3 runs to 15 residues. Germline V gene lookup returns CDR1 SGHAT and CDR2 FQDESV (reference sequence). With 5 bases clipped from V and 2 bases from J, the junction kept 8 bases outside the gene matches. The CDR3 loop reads CASSKGQVPTYEQYF. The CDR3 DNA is TGTGCCAGCAGCAAGGGACAGGTTCCCACCTACGAGCAGTACTTC.

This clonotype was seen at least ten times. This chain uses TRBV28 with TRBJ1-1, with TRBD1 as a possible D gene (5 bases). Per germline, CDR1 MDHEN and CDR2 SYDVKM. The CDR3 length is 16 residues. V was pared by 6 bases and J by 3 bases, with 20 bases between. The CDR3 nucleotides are TGTGCCAGCAGCTCCAGTGGGGCAGGGAGGGACACTGAAGCTTTCTTT. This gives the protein CASSSSGAGRDTEAFF.

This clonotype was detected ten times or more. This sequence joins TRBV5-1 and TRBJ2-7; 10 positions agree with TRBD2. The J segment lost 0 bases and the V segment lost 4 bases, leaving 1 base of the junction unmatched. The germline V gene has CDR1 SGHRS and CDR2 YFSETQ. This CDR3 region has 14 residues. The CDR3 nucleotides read TGCGCCAGCAGCCGGACTAGCGGCTCCTACGAGCAGTACTTC. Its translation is CASSRTSGSYEQYF.

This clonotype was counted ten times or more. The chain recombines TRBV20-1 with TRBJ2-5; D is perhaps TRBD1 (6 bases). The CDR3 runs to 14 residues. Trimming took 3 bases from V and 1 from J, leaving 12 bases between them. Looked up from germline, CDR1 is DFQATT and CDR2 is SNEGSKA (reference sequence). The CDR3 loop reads CSASRGILQETQYF. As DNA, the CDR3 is TGCAGTGCTAGTAGGGGGATCCTCCAAGAGACCCAGTACTTC.

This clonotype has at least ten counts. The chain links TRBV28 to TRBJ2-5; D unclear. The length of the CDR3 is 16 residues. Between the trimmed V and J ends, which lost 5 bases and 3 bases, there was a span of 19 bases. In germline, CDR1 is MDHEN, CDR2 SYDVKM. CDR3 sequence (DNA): TGTGCCAGCAGTCGAGCTGCTGGACGGCCCAAAGAGACCCAGTACTTC. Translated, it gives CASSRAAGRPKETQYF.

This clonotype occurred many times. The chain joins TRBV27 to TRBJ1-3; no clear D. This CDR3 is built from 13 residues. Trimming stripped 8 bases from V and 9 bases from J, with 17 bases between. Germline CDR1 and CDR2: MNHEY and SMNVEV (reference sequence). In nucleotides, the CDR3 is TGTGCCAGCTGGCGGCGAGGGTCACCCACCATATATTTT. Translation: CASWRRGSPTIYF.

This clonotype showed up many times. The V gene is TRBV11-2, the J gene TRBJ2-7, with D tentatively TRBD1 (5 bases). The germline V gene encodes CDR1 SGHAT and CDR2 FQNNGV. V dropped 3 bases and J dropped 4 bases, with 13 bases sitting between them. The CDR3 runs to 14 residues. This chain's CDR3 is CASSFNRRSYEQYF. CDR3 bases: TGTGCCAGCAGCTTTAACAGGAGATCTTACGAGCAGTACTTC.

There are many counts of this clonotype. The CDR3 DNA sequence: TGTGCCAGCAGTACCGGACTAGCGGGCTACTACGAGCAGTACTTC. Translating gives CASSTGLAGYYEQYF. This rearrangement joins TRBV12-3 or TRBV12-4 to TRBJ2-7, with 11 bases matching TRBD2. With V trimmed by 5 bases and J by 3 bases, 6 bases remained unmatched. The CDR3 is made up of 15 amino acids.

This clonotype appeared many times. DNA for the CDR3: TGTGCCAGCACCAGCGGGAGGTATGAGCAGTTCTTC. Protein product: CASTSGRYEQFF. J is TRBJ2-1 and V is TRBV12-3 or TRBV12-4, with 9 bases matching TRBD2. With 7 bases clipped from V and 8 bases from J, the junction kept 3 bases outside the gene matches. This CDR3 region has 12 residues.

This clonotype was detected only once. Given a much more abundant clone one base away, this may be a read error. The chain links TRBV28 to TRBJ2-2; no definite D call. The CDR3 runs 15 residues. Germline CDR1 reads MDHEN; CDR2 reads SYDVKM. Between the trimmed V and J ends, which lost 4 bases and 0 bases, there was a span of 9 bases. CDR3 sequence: CASSSRRANTGELFF. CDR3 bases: TGTGCCAGCAGTTCTAGAAGGGCGAACACCGGGGAGCTGTTTTTT.

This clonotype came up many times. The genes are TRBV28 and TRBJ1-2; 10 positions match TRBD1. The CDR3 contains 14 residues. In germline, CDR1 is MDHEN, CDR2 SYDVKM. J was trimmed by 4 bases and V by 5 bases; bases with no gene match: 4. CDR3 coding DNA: TGTGCCAGCAGTCAGACAGGGGGCGTCTATGGCTACACCTTC. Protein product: CASSQTGGVYGYTF.

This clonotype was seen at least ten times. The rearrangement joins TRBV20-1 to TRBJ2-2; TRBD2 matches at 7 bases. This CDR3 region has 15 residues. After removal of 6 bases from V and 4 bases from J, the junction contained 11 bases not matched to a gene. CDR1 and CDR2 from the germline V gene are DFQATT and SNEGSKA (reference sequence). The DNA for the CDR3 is TGCAGTGCCAATGCGGGCAGCGGGACCACCGGGGAGCTGTTTTTT. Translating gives CSANAGSGTTGELFF.

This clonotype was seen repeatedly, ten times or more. CDR3 nucleotides: TGCAGCGTTGAGATCGGTTATGAAGCTTTCTTT. This sequence encodes CSVEIGYEAFF. The rearrangement links TRBV29-1 to TRBJ1-1; D is unresolved. Germline V gene sequence: CDR1 SQVTM, CDR2 ANQGSEA. The V and J ends lost 3 bases and 7 bases respectively, with 9 bases between them. This CDR3 is built from 11 residues.